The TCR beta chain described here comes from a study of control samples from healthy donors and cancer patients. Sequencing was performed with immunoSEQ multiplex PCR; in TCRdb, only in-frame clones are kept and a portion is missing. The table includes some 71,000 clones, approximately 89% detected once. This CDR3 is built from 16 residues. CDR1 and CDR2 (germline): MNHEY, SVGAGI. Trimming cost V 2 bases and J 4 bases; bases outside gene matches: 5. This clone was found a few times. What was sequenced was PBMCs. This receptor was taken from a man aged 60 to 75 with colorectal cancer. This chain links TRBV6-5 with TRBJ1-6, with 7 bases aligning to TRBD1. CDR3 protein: CASSYGGQPYNSPLHF. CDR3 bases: TGTGCCAGCAGTTACGGGGGACAGCCTTATAATTCACCCCTCCACTTT.